The TCR beta chain under discussion was sequenced for a study of blood T cell repertoires in COVID-19. Study information: There were acute and convalescent COVID-19 samples, and they came from the United States, Italy and Spain. PBMCs, B-cell-depleted T cells, or T cells provided the cDNA or gDNA that made up the material.

Under the authors' procedure: Cell counts per sample came from amplifying reference gene primers. Profiled with immunoSEQ multiplex PCR; TCRdb holds only in-frame clones, not every one. For V, J and clone size, that table is used; D and trimming come from the DNA. The sample consists of approximately 85,000 clones, around 92% of them appearing once. The CDR3 totals 14 residues. Germline CDR1 reads MRHNA; CDR2 reads SNTAGT. V gave up 4 bases and J gave up 1 base, with 7 bases separating them. The sample consisted of peripheral blood. The chain couples TRBV6-4 to TRBJ2-2; D unclear. The receptor was isolated from an older woman with active COVID-19. The CDR3 DNA is TGTGCCAGCAGTGGTAAATGGAACACCGGGGAGCTGTTTTTT. It yields the protein CASSGKWNTGELFF.